The clone carrying this T cell receptor beta chain was counted between two and nine times. Its antigen is unknown. This sample is drawn from a study of blood T cells in healthy people across ages. For the second PCR, which ran for 7 to 11 cycles, a sample-barcoded 5' primer and a J-beta primer mix were used. TCRdb processed the 5' RACE reads anew with MiXCR; each CDR3 protein has one entry. Here the sample spans 700,000 to 1,000,000 distinct CDR3 sequences, around 43% being singletons. V gave up 3 bases and J gave up 11 bases, with 13 bases separating them. The CDR3 has 11 residues. Germline CDR1 SQVTM, CDR2 ANQGSEA. Findings of the study overall: Correlation between TCR beta diversity and naive T cell percentage was strong.

This sequence was found in a man in his 60s in good health. This chain links TRBV29-1 with TRBJ1-1; no clear D. Sequenced sample: blood. The CDR3 nucleotides read TGCAGCGTTGAGCCTGGTGAGATCGCTTTCTTT. This sequence encodes CSVEPGEIAFF. The full variable domain, completed using reference TRBV29-1 and TRBJ1-1, is SAVISQKPSRDICQRGTSLTIQCQVDSQVTMMFWYRQQPGQSLTLIATANQGSEATYESGFVIDKFPISRPNLTFSTLTVSNMSPEDSSIYLCSVEPGEIAFFGQGTRLTVV.